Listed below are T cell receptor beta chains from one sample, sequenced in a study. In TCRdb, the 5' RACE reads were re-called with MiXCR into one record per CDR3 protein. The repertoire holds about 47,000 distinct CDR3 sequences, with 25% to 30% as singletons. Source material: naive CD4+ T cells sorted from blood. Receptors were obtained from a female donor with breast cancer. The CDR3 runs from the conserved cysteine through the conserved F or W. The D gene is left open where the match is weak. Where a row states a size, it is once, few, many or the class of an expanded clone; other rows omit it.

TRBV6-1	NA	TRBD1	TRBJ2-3	TGTGCCAGCAGTGGGGGACAGGGGGCTAGCACAGATACGCAGTATTTT	CASSGGQGASTDTQYF
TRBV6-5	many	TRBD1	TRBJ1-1	TGTGCCAGCAGTTATTTTAAAGGGACAGGGGACACTGAAGCTTTCTTT	CASSYFKGTGDTEAFF
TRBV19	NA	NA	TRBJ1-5	TGTGCTAGTAGTATGGCCGGGGGACAGCCCCAGCATTTT	CASSMAGGQPQHF
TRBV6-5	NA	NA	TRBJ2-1	TGTGCCAGCAGTGGAGGACTCCCTTACTACAATGAGCAGTTCTTC	CASSGGLPYYNEQFF
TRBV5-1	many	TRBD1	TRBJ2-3	TGCGCCAGCAGCTCCAATTCCGGGACAGGGAGAGATACGCAGTATTTT	CASSSNSGTGRDTQYF
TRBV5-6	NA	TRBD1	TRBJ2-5	TGTGCCAGCAGCCGCGGACAGGGACAAGAGACCCAGTACTTC	CASSRGQGQETQYF
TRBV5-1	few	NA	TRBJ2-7	TGCGCCAGCAGCTTGGGGTACTCCTACGAGCAGTACTTC	CASSLGYSYEQYF
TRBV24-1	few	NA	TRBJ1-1	TGTGCCACCAGCAGGGGCTCGAACACTGAAGCTTTCTTT	CATSRGSNTEAFF
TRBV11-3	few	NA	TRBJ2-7	TGTGCCAGCAGCTTGGCAGCCACCTACGAGCAGTACTTC	CASSLAATYEQYF
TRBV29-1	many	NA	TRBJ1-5	TGCAGCGTTGTGTGGGGGTCCGGTCAGCCCCAGCATTTT	CSVVWGSGQPQHF
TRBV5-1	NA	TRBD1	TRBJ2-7	TGCGCCAGCAGCTATGGGGGATTTCGGGACAGGGGGTACGAGCAGTACTTC	CASSYGGFRDRGYEQYF
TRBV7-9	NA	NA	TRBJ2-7	TGTGCCAGCAGCCCGTGGGACCGCTCCTACGAGCAGTACTTC	CASSPWDRSYEQYF
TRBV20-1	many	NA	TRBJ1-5	TGCAGTGCAACTGCCGGCTGGCCGGGGGCCGATCAGCCCCAGCATTTT	CSATAGWPGADQPQHF
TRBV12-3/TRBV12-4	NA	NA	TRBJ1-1	TGTGCCAGCAGTTTACGGCAGTACACTGAAGCTTTCTTT	CASSLRQYTEAFF
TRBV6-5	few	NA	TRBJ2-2	TGTGCCAGCAGCGCCTGGGTATGGACCGGGGAGCTGTTTTTT	CASSAWVWTGELFF
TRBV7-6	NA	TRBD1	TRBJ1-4	TGTGCCAGCAGCTTAGTAAGCCGGGACAGGGGATTTGAAAAACTGTTTTTT	CASSLVSRDRGFEKLFF
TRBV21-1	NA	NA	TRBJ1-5	TGTGCCAGCAGCAGCCGGGACCGCTCCTTCAATCAGCCCCAGCATTTT	CASSSRDRSFNQPQHF
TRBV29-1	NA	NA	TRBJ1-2	TGCAGCGTTGAAGGGGCCACGGAGGGCTACACCTTC	CSVEGATEGYTF
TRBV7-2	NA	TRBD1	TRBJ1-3	TGTGCCGGCAGCCCTCGCCCGGGACAGGGTGGAAACACCATATATTTT	CAGSPRPGQGGNTIYF
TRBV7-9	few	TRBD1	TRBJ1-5	TGTGCCAGCAGCTACGGGACAGGGGGGAATCAGCCCCAGCATTTT	CASSYGTGGNQPQHF
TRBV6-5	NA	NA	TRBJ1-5	TGTGCCAGCAGGGCACAGGGTGGGAGCAATCAGCCCCAGCATTTT	CASRAQGGSNQPQHF
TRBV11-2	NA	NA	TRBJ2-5	TGTGCCAGCAGCTTTAGCCACCAAGAGACCCAGTACTTC	CASSFSHQETQYF
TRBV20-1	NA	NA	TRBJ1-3	TGCAGTGCTAGAGATTCGAACTCTGGAAACACCATATATTTT	CSARDSNSGNTIYF
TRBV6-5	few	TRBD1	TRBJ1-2	TGTGCCAGCAGTTCTAGGACAGGGTTGGGCTACACCTTC	CASSSRTGLGYTF
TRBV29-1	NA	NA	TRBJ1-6	TGCAGCGTTAAGGGGGTTGGAAATTCACCCCTCCACTTT	CSVKGVGNSPLHF
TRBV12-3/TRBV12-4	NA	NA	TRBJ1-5	TGTGCCAGCAGTTTTAAGGGGGATCAGCCCCAGCATTTT	CASSFKGDQPQHF
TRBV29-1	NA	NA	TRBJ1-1	TGCAGCTCCCAGATCGTTAGAGAAGCTTTCTTT	CSSQIVREAFF
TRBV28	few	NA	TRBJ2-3	TGTGCCAGCAGCCTTGGGGGGAGTAAGACAGATACGCAGTATTTT	CASSLGGSKTDTQYF
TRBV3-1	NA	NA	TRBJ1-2	TGTGCCAGCAGCCAAGTAACGGGCAGAACTAACTATGGCTACACCTTC	CASSQVTGRTNYGYTF
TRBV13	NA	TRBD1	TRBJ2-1	TGTGCCAGCAGCTTAGGCGGGACAGGGGCCTACAATGAGCAGTTCTTC	CASSLGGTGAYNEQFF
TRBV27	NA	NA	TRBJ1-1	TGTGCCAGCAGTCCGGTGCGCGGCGGGAACACTGAAGCTTTCTTT	CASSPVRGGNTEAFF
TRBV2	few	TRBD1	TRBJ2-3	TGTGCCAGCAGGACAGGGGCAGATACGCAGTATTTT	CASRTGADTQYF
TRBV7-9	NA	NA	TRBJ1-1	TGTGCCAGCAGCTTCTTACCCCGCGCTGCTGAAGCTTTCTTT	CASSFLPRAAEAFF
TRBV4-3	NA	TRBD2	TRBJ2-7	TGCGCCAGCAGCCAAGAGGGGACTAGAGTCTACGAGCAGTACTTC	CASSQEGTRVYEQYF
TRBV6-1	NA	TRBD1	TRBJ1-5	TGTGCCAGCAATTCAAGGGGGCATCAGCCCCAGCATTTT	CASNSRGHQPQHF
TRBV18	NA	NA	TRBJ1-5	TGTGCCAGCCCCCAGGCAAGCAATCAGCCCCAGCATTTT	CASPQASNQPQHF
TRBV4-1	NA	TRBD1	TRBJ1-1	TGCGCCAGCAGCCCACCGACAGGGTTTGTTGAAGCTTTCTTT	CASSPPTGFVEAFF
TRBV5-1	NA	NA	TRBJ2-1	TGCGCCAGCAGCTTGGTGGGACGGGAAAGGAATGAGCAGTTCTTC	CASSLVGRERNEQFF
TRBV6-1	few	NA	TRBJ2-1	TGTGCCAGCAGTGCAGAGTACAATGAGCAGTTCTTC	CASSAEYNEQFF
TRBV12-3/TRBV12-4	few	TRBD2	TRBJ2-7	TGTGCCAGCAGTCTTAGCGGGCCCGAGCAGTACTTC	CASSLSGPEQYF
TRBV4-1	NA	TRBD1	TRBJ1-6	TGCGCCGGCAGCCAAAAAAACAGGGGAGAATCACCCCTCCACTTT	CAGSQKNRGESPLHF
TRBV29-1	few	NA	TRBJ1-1	TGCAGCGTTGAATGGAGCACTGAAGCTTTCTTT	CSVEWSTEAFF
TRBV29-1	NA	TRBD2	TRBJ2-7	TGCAGCGTAATACTAGCGGGACGTTACGAGCAGTACTTC	CSVILAGRYEQYF
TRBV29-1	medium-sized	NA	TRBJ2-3	TGCAGCGTGCTGAGCTCGGCAGATACGCAGTATTTT	CSVLSSADTQYF
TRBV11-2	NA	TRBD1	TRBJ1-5	TGTGCCAGCAGCCCCGGGACAGGGTTCCAGCCCCAGCATTTT	CASSPGTGFQPQHF
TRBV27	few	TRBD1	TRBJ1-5	TGTGCCAGCATAGGTCAGGACAGGATCAATCAGCCCCAGCATTTT	CASIGQDRINQPQHF
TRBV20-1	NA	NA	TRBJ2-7	TGCAGTGCTAGAGATCCAATGACAGGCTCCTACGAGCAGTACTTC	CSARDPMTGSYEQYF
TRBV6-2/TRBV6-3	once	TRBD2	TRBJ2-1	TGTGCCAGCAGTCAACGGGGGGGCAACTACAATGAGCAGTTCTTC	CASSQRGGNYNEQFF
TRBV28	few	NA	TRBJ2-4	TGTGCCAGCAGTTTCGCGCCAGCCAAAAACATTCAGTACTTC	CASSFAPAKNIQYF
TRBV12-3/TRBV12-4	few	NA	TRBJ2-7	TGTGCCAGCAGTTTGAGGCTTAGCTCCTACGAGCAGTACTTC	CASSLRLSSYEQYF
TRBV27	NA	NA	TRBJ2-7	TGTGCCAGCAGAGCCCCCAACAGGGAATCCCCCTACGAGCAGTACTTC	CASRAPNRESPYEQYF
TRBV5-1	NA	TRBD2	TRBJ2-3	TGCGCCAGCAGCTTGGGCGGCTGGACTAGCGATGCGCAGTATTTT	CASSLGGWTSDAQYF